This T cell receptor (beta chain) was obtained from a study of blood T cell repertoires in COVID-19. This CDR3 is built from 15 residues. The germline CDR1 and CDR2 sequences are WNHNN and SYGVQD (reference sequence). Trimming cost V 4 bases and J 4 bases; bases outside gene matches: 6. Repertoires were generated with immunoSEQ multiplex PCR, while TCRdb's copy carries only in-frame clones and drops some. This repertoire shows about 230,000 clones, more than 70% found once; its top ten account for over 2%. Material: PBMCs or T cells enriched from blood (not recorded which). This TCR was recovered from a woman between 40 and 55 years old with acute COVID-19. J is TRBJ2-1 and V is TRBV10-1, with 8 bases identical to TRBD2. DNA for the CDR3: TGCGCCAGCAGTGGAGGCGGGGGGCGATACAATGAGCAGTTCTTC. This codes for CASSGGGGRYNEQFF.